This TCR beta chain was retrieved from a study of blood T cell repertoires in COVID-19. Per the original data handling: Nucleated cell number was recorded as an estimate derived from reference gene primer amplification. Sequencing used immunoSEQ multiplex PCR; TCRdb keeps in-frame clones, though not all of them. V and J calls plus clone size are reproduced from that table; the DNA served to infer D and trimming. The sample shows a few hundred thousand clones, roughly 80% of them seen only once. The V end lost 1 base, the J end lost 0 bases, and 13 bases lay between the germline ends. The CDR3 is 17 residues long. Germline lookup yields CDR1 SGHVS and CDR2 FNYEAQ. This clone was seen only once.

Sequenced: peripheral blood. The V call is TRBV7-6, the J call TRBJ1-5; weak D call: TRBD1 (5 bases). This TCR derives from an elderly woman with acute or convalescent COVID-19. The CDR3: CASSLEIRGVSNQPQHF. The CDR3 DNA reads as TGTGCCAGCAGCTTAGAAATCCGGGGGGTTAGCAATCAGCCCCAGCATTTT.